This T cell receptor beta chain was captured in a study of cytomegalovirus exposure and HLA in healthy donors. In the study overall: Sequencing of about 200 million T cells in an earlier analysis found 100 million or so unique TCR beta sequences. Study observations and caveats: Reportedly, TCR beta sequences accurately predicted HLA-A and HLA-B alleles in most subjects.

Both 60 Vbeta primers and 13 Jbeta primers went into the PCR. Produced via immunoSEQ multiplex PCR; TCRdb's table is partial and in-frame only. Among some 150,000 clones listed, around 80% were seen once. In its sample, this clone was seen once. Its specificity is not known. Other DNA sequences from this sample encode an identical CDR3 as well. This TCR derives from a young woman in good health and CMV-seronegative. Source material: PBMCs.

CDR3 sequence: CASRPTGGESEQYF. CDR3 DNA sequence: TGTGCCAGCAGGCCAACAGGGGGCGAGTCTGAGCAGTACTTC. The chain couples TRBV4-2 to TRBJ2-7, with 9 positions matching TRBD1. Germline V gene data show CDR1 as LGHNA and CDR2 as YNFKEQ. The CDR3 consists of 14 residues. V lost 6 bases and J lost 7; bases outside the gene matches: 10.